A selection of T cell receptor beta chains follows, all from one sample in a study of cytomegalovirus exposure and HLA in healthy donors. The table came from immunoSEQ multiplex PCR; TCRdb's copy has only in-frame clones and leaves some out. The sample lists 90,000 to 120,000 clones; 70% to 80% were seen once. Sequenced sample: PBMCs. The source is a woman younger than 35 in good health and CMV-seropositive. CDR3s include the opening cysteine and the closing phenylalanine or tryptophan. The order of the fields is clone size, V gene, J gene, D gene, CDR3 length, CDR3 DNA, CDR3 protein. A D gene is named only where the DNA matches it firmly. The size of a clone is reported for some rows only, either as once, few or many, or as a class for expanded clones.

>.|TRBV6-4|TRBJ2-1|TRBD2|14
TGTGCCAGCAGTGTAGCGGGAGAGTACAATGAGCAGTTCTTC
CASSVAGEYNEQFF
>.|TRBV30|TRBJ2-7|.|13
TGTGCCTGGAGTGTTGGAGGGGTCTACGAGCAGTACTTC
CAWSVGGVYEQYF
>few|TRBV7-2|TRBJ2-7|.|14
TGTGCCAGCAGCTTTACCGGGATTTCCTACGAGCAGTACTTC
CASSFTGISYEQYF
>.|TRBV28|TRBJ1-5|.|15
TGTGCCAGCAGTTTAAGGGTAGGGGGCAATCAGCCCCAGCATTTT
CASSLRVGGNQPQHF
>.|TRBV18|TRBJ2-5|.|14
TGTGCCAGCTCACCACCCCATACGAGGGAGACCCAGTACTTC
CASSPPHTRETQYF
>few|TRBV6-1|TRBJ1-1|.|13
TGTGCCAGCAGGTCGGAGCTGCGCACTGAAGCTTTCTTT
CASRSELRTEAFF
>.|TRBV9|TRBJ1-2|TRBD1|15
TGTGCCAGCAGCGTAGGGACAGGGGGTAACTATGGCTACACCTTC
CASSVGTGGNYGYTF
>.|TRBV18|TRBJ2-7|.|12
TGTGCCAGCTCACCCACAGGGAACGAGCAGTACTTC
CASSPTGNEQYF
>.|TRBV2|TRBJ2-1|.|16
TGTGCCAGCAGTGACAAGCGGGCGGCAACCTACAATGAGCAGTTCTTC
CASSDKRAATYNEQFF
>.|TRBV27|TRBJ2-7|TRBD2|15
TGTGCCACCCGAACCCTAGCGGGAGCCCGCTACGAGCAGTACTTC
CATRTLAGARYEQYF
>.|TRBV29-1|TRBJ2-7|.|12
TGCAGCGTTCTGACAGGATTTTACGAGCAGTACTTC
CSVLTGFYEQYF
>once|TRBV30|TRBJ2-1|.|14
TGTGCCTGGGACTCGGGGGACAGAAACAATGAGCAGTTCTTC
CAWDSGDRNNEQFF
>.|TRBV28|TRBJ2-1|TRBD1|16
TGTGCCAGCAGTTTTAAAGGGGGACAGGGGAGGGGTGAGCAGTTCTTC
CASSFKGGQGRGEQFF
>.|TRBV7-3|TRBJ2-7|TRBD1|14
TGTGCCAGCAGCTTAGGGCAGGGGGCCCACGAGCAGTACTTC
CASSLGQGAHEQYF
>.|TRBV7-9|TRBJ2-1|.|13
TGTGCCAGCAGTATCCAGGCAGGCAATGAGCAGTTCTTC
CASSIQAGNEQFF
>.|TRBV11-2|TRBJ1-3|.|13
TGTGCCAGCAGCTCAGGACAGGGAAACACCATATATTTT
CASSSGQGNTIYF
>.|TRBV6-1|TRBJ1-1|.|15
TGTGCCAGCTGGCAGGGTAGCGGGGGGAACACTGAAGCTTTCTTT
CASWQGSGGNTEAFF
>few|TRBV4-1|TRBJ2-5|TRBD2|16
TGCGCCAGCAGCCAATCTCAAACTAGCGGGAGGAGTGAGCAGTACTTC
CASSQSQTSGRSEQYF
>.|TRBV28|TRBJ2-1|TRBD2|17
TGTGCCACCAGAGGACTAGCGGCATCCCCGACCCCCAATGAGCAGTTCTTC
CATRGLAASPTPNEQFF
>.|TRBV6-5|TRBJ2-7|TRBD1|15
TGTGCCAGCAGTTACTGGGACAGGGAGACCTACGAGCAGTACTTC
CASSYWDRETYEQYF
>.|TRBV5-1|TRBJ2-1|.|16
TGCGCCAGCAGCCCCACCGAGCGACAGAGCTACAATGAGCAGTTCTTC
CASSPTERQSYNEQFF
>.|TRBV4-3|TRBJ1-2|TRBD1|15
TGCGCCAGCAGCCACGAAGACAGGGGTGGGGGAGGCTACACCTTC
CASSHEDRGGGGYTF
>once|TRBV4-3|TRBJ2-7|.|13
TGCGCCAGCAGCCAAGATATCCCCTACGAGCAGTACTTC
CASSQDIPYEQYF
>few|TRBV5-6|TRBJ1-5|.|15
TGTGCCAGCAGCTGGGGGGGTTATAGCAATCAGCCCCAGCATTTT
CASSWGGYSNQPQHF
>.|TRBV6-4|TRBJ2-7|TRBD2|16
TGTGCCAGCAGTGATGCGGCTAGCGGGAGGATCTACGAGCAGTACTTC
CASSDAASGRIYEQYF
>few|TRBV7-2|TRBJ2-5|TRBD2|16
TGTGCCAGCAGCCAACGGACTAGCGGGAGTTGGGAGACCCAGTACTTC
CASSQRTSGSWETQYF
>once|TRBV7-2|TRBJ2-7|.|16
TGTGCCAGCAGCTTAGACGGGCCGGGAGTTACCTACGAGCAGTACTTC
CASSLDGPGVTYEQYF
>.|TRBV27|TRBJ2-1|TRBD2|14
TGTGCCAGCAGCCCAAGCGGGAGGGCCAGTGAGCAGTTCTTC
CASSPSGRASEQFF
>.|TRBV4-1|TRBJ2-7|.|13
TGCGCCAGCAGCCAAGGATACACAAGCGGGCAGTACTTC
CASSQGYTSGQYF
>few|TRBV11-1|TRBJ2-7|.|12
TGTGCCAGCAGCCGGACTGGCTACGAGCAGTACTTC
CASSRTGYEQYF
>.|TRBV27|TRBJ2-5|.|16
TGTGCCAGCAGTTACGGGAGGGGGCGGCTCCAAGAGACCCAGTACTTC
CASSYGRGRLQETQYF
>.|TRBV7-8|TRBJ1-2|.|19
TGTGCCAGCAGCCTCCCCTTGGGGCAGGACAGTGGAGCTAACTATGGCTACACCTTC
CASSLPLGQDSGANYGYTF
>.|TRBV28|TRBJ2-1|.|17
TGTGCCAGCAGTTTCTCCTCACTAACTACCACTAACAATGAGCAGTTCTTC
CASSFSSLTTTNNEQFF
>.|TRBV28|TRBJ2-7|TRBD2|15
TGTGCCAGCAGAATTCTAGCGGGAGGGTCCTACGAGCAGTACTTC
CASRILAGGSYEQYF
>.|TRBV7-2|TRBJ2-2|TRBD2|17
TGTGCCAGCAGCTTAGCGAGCGGGGCGATCAACACCGGGGAGCTGTTTTTT
CASSLASGAINTGELFF
>.|TRBV28|TRBJ1-2|.|14
TGTGCCAGCAGTTTAGGTGGGCCTAAACTTGGCTACACCTTC
CASSLGGPKLGYTF
>few|TRBV19|TRBJ2-7|TRBD2|13
TGTGCCAGTAGGGGCGGGAGGGCCCAAGAGCAGTACTTC
CASRGGRAQEQYF
>few|TRBV27|TRBJ2-7|TRBD2|15
TGTGCCAGCAGTTTACTTGGCGGGAGTCCCTACGAGCAGTACTTC
CASSLLGGSPYEQYF
>.|TRBV28|TRBJ1-2|.|12
TGTGCCAGCAGCGAACAGGGTCGTGGCTACACCTTC
CASSEQGRGYTF
>.|TRBV6-6|TRBJ2-3|.|15
TGTGCCAGCAGGGTGGACTACCAAATCACAGATACGCAGTATTTT
CASRVDYQITDTQYF
>.|TRBV15|TRBJ2-1|TRBD2|13
TGTGCCACGAGAATAGCGGGAGGGGTTGAGCAGTTCTTC
CATRIAGGVEQFF
>.|TRBV4-1|TRBJ2-3|TRBD2|15
TGCGCCAGCAGCCGGCTAGCGGGAGTCGTAGATACGCAGTATTTT
CASSRLAGVVDTQYF
>.|TRBV15|TRBJ1-3|.|15
TGTGCCACCAGCAGAGGTACAGTCTCTGGAAACACCATATATTTT
CATSRGTVSGNTIYF
>.|TRBV28|TRBJ2-3|TRBD2|17
TGTGCCAGCAGTCCCCCGACTAGCGGAGCTACGACAGATACGCAGTATTTT
CASSPPTSGATTDTQYF